This T cell receptor (beta chain) was observed in a study of shared clonotypes between healthy human individuals. TCRdb's copy holds only in-frame clones and misses some; the assay was immunoSEQ multiplex PCR. The data show about 2.3 million clones, approximately 95% seen once. This CDR3 is 16 amino acids long. V lost 5 bases to trimming and J lost 1 base, with 17 bases between them. The germline V gene encodes CDR1 SEHNR and CDR2 FQNEAQ (reference sequence). This sequence joins TRBV7-9 and TRBJ1-1; maybe TRBD1 (6 bases). This clonotype was sampled from a man aged 18 to 30 in good health. Some clones in this sample may be carry-over from other donors' samples. Sequencing was performed on naive CD4+ T cells from PBMCs. Subset in this sample: CD45RA+ positively selected. The CDR3 loop reads CASSPFGGGWNTEAFF. CDR3 coding DNA: TGTGCCAGCAGCCCTTTTGGGGGGGGCTGGAACACTGAAGCTTTCTTT.